Following are 25 T cell receptor beta chains from one sample sequenced in a study of cytomegalovirus exposure and HLA in healthy donors. Primers: 60 Vbeta forward and 13 Jbeta reverse. Sequencing was performed with immunoSEQ multiplex PCR; in TCRdb, only in-frame clones are kept and a portion is missing. The table lists 95,000 to 100,000 clones, around 79% of them singletons. Sequenced input: PBMCs. The receptors stem from a woman aged 40 to 50 in good health and CMV-seronegative.

The rearrangement uses TRBV19 and TRBJ1-1, with D possibly matching TRBD1 (5 bases). V was shortened by 2 bases and J by 2 bases, with 18 bases between the two germline ends. CDR3 length equals 17 residues. Germline-derived CDR1 and CDR2 are LNHDA and SQIVND (reference sequence). The CDR3 nucleotides are TGTGCCAGTAGTATAAGTTCGGTCGGGGGACCAAACACTGAAGCTTTCTTT. As protein: CASSISSVGGPNTEAFF.

As to this clone: The junction and the germline gene differ at one end; a read error may be behind it. The gene calls are TRBV7-9 and TRBJ1-1; possible D gene TRBD1, 6 bases. The CDR3 consists of 14 residues. Germline V gene sequence: CDR1 SEHNR, CDR2 FQNEAQ (reference sequence). CDR3 sequence (DNA): TGTTCCAGCACCCCAGGCAGGGGGAACACTGAAGCTTTCTTT. Translation: CSSTPGRGNTEAFF.

The V gene is TRBV4-3, the J gene TRBJ2-7, with a tentative D call TRBD1 (6 bases). Germline values: CDR1 LGHNA, CDR2 YSLEER. The V gene lost 2 bases and the J gene lost 0 bases, with 11 bases spanning the gap. The CDR3 is 15 amino acids. The CDR3 DNA sequence: TGCGCCAGCAGCCAAAGACAGGCGGTCTCCTACGAGCAGTACTTC. This encodes CASSQRQAVSYEQYF.

In its sample, this clone was seen a few times. The rearrangement joins TRBV18 to TRBJ1-1, with D maybe TRBD1 (6 bases). CDR1 is KGHSH, CDR2 LQKENI, per germline. The CDR3 spans 13 residues. V shed 2 bases and J shed 5 bases, with 9 bases lying between them. In DNA, the CDR3 is TGTGCCAGCTCACCAGGGGGACATACTGAAGCTTTCTTT. It codes for CASSPGGHTEAFF.

The chain uses TRBV4-2 and TRBJ1-2; D possibly corresponds to TRBD1 (5 bases). Germline values: CDR1 LGHNA, CDR2 YNFKEQ. Between the trimmed V and J ends, which lost 3 bases and 10 bases, there was a span of 15 bases. This CDR3 is 13 amino acids long. CDR3 bases: TGTGCCAGCAGCCAGGGGCAGGTTGGCCCCTACACCTTC. Translated, it gives CASSQGQVGPYTF.

This clone was picked up a small number of times. The chain carries TRBV28 and TRBJ1-1; D uncertain. Trimming took off 5 bases at V and 2 bases at J, with 3 bases between the two ends. This CDR3 is built from 11 residues. Germline V gene sequence: CDR1 MDHEN, CDR2 SYDVKM. The CDR3 DNA is TGTGCCAGCAGTCGTAACACTGAAGCTTTCTTT. This sequence encodes CASSRNTEAFF.

CDR3: CASSLALRRTGLAYEQFF. The CDR3 nucleotides read TGTGCCAGCAGCTTAGCCCTAAGAAGGACAGGGCTGGCCTATGAGCAGTTCTTC. The genes are TRBV11-2 and TRBJ2-1; 8 positions match TRBD1. V lost 1 base and J lost 8; bases outside the gene matches: 16. The germline V gene encodes CDR1 SGHAT and CDR2 FQNNGV. The CDR3 has 18 amino acids.

The J gene is TRBJ2-1, the V gene TRBV7-3; 10 bases map to TRBD2. V was pared by 3 bases and J by 7 bases, with 3 bases of the junction left unmatched. The CDR3 has 14 residues. The germline V gene has CDR1 SGHTA and CDR2 FQGTGA. The CDR3 region is CASSLGLASNEQFF. For the CDR3, the DNA is TGTGCCAGCAGCTTGGGACTAGCGTCTAATGAGCAGTTCTTC.

The chain carries TRBV9 and TRBJ2-2; 8 bases match TRBD2. With 2 bases clipped from V and 9 bases from J, the junction kept 12 bases outside the gene matches. Looked up from germline, CDR1 is SGDLS and CDR2 is YYNGEE. The CDR3 sequence is 16 residues long. The CDR3 sequence: CASSVSGAGDHRELFF. Written as DNA, the CDR3 is TGTGCCAGCAGCGTGAGTGGAGCGGGGGACCACCGGGAGCTGTTTTTT.

The chain uses TRBV5-1 and TRBJ1-2, with TRBD1 matching over 10 bases. The CDR3 consists of 17 residues. The ends lost 4 bases at V and 2 bases at J; junction bases unmatched: 11. CDR1 is SGHRS and CDR2 is YFSETQ in the germline V gene. The CDR3 loop is CASSLGTGVVGNYGYTF. Written as DNA, the CDR3 is TGCGCCAGCAGCCTCGGGACAGGGGTTGTTGGAAACTATGGCTACACCTTC.

This clone was picked up one time. The chain combines TRBV7-3 with TRBJ2-2; 12 bases line up with TRBD2. This CDR3 contains 14 residues. Germline lookup yields CDR1 SGHTA and CDR2 FQGTGA. V trimming: 4 bases; J trimming: 6 bases; junction bases outside the gene matches: 0. The CDR3 DNA follows: TGTGCCAGCAGCTCTAGCGGGGGGGCCGGGGAGCTGTTTTTT. Translation gives CASSSSGGAGELFF. The entire variable domain, with the rest obtained from reference TRBV7-3 and TRBJ2-2, is as follows: GAGVSQTPSNKVTEKGKYVELRCDPISGHTALYWYRQSLGQGPEFLIYFQGTGAADDSGLPNDRFFAVRPEGSVSTLKIQRTERGDSAVYLCASSSSGGAGELFFGEGSRLTVL.

This clone has more than one count but fewer than ten. V usage is TRBV7-9 and J usage is TRBJ2-2, with 7 bases matching TRBD1. From germline, CDR1 is SEHNR and CDR2 FQNEAQ (reference sequence). The trim removed 2 bases at V and 6 bases at J, leaving 6 bases unmatched. The CDR3 has 15 residues. CDR3 residues: CASSLLADRAGELFF. The CDR3 bases are TGTGCCAGCAGCTTACTCGCCGACAGGGCCGGGGAGCTGTTTTTT.

The J gene is TRBJ2-2, the V gene TRBV5-1; 9 bases map to TRBD2. The CDR3 spans 14 residues. V lost 5 bases, J lost 1 base, and 0 bases stayed unmatched. CDR1 and CDR2 (germline): SGHRS, YFSETQ. DNA of the CDR3: TGCGCCAGCAGGACTAGCGGGAACACCGGGGAGCTGTTTTTT. Its protein product is CASRTSGNTGELFF. Full variable domain (remainder filled in from reference TRBV5-1 and TRBJ2-2): KAGVTQTPRYLIKTRGQQVTLSCSPISGHRSVSWYQQTPGQGLQFLFEYFSETQRNKGNFPGRFSGRQFSNSRSEMNVSTLELGDSALYLCASRTSGNTGELFFGEGSRLTVL.

This clone was observed a handful of times. The J gene is TRBJ1-5, the V gene TRBV4-1; 7 positions match TRBD1. Germline assignment: CDR1 MGHRA and CDR2 YSYEKL. CDR3 length equals 15 residues. Losses at the gene ends were 0 bases for V and 7 bases for J; bases not matched to a gene: 6. Written as DNA, the CDR3 is TGCGCCAGCAGCCAAGACCCGGACAGGCGACAGCCCCAGCATTTT. Its protein is CASSQDPDRRQPQHF.

V gene TRBV7-9 combines with J gene TRBJ1-3, with D possibly being TRBD1 (5 bases). CDR3 length: 15 amino acids. V lost 1 base and J lost 2, with 9 bases in between. Germline V CDR1 and CDR2: SEHNR, FQNEAQ (reference sequence). CDR3 sequence: CASSLGMGPGNTIYF. For the CDR3, the DNA is TGTGCCAGCAGCTTAGGAATGGGGCCTGGAAACACCATATATTTT.

Only one count was recorded for this clone. V usage is TRBV28 and J usage is TRBJ2-7, with D perhaps TRBD2 (6 bases). Per the germline V gene, CDR1 is MDHEN and CDR2 is SYDVKM. Between the trimmed V and J ends, which lost 5 bases and 2 bases, there was a span of 19 bases. The CDR3 extends over 16 amino acids. This CDR3 is CASSLQGLMTAYEQYF. As DNA, the CDR3 is TGTGCCAGCAGTCTTCAGGGACTTATGACCGCCTACGAGCAGTACTTC. The full variable domain, completed using reference TRBV28 and TRBJ2-7, is DVKVTQSSRYLVKRTGEKVFLECVQDMDHENMFWYRQDPGLGLRLIYFSYDVKMKEKGDIPEGYSVSREKKERFSLILESASTNQTSMYLCASSLQGLMTAYEQYFGPGTRLTVT.

This chain joins TRBV19 and TRBJ2-4; TRBD1 matches at 9 bases. Per germline, CDR1 LNHDA and CDR2 SQIVND (reference sequence). J was trimmed by 1 base and V by 5 bases; bases with no gene match: 6. This CDR3 comprises 16 residues. DNA for the CDR3: TGTGCCAGTAGTTCTTGGACAGGGGCGGCCAAAAACATTCAGTACTTC. It yields the protein CASSSWTGAAKNIQYF. Filled out from reference TRBV19 and TRBJ2-4, the complete variable domain reads DGGITQSPKYLFRKEGQNVTLSCEQNLNHDAMYWYRQDPGQGLRLIYYSQIVNDFQKGDIAEGYSVSREKKESFPLTVTSAQKNPTAFYLCASSSWTGAAKNIQYFGAGTRLSVL.

The chain couples TRBV7-2 to TRBJ2-1, with no clear D. This CDR3 has 12 amino acids. The germline CDR1 and CDR2 sequences are SGHTA and FQGNSA. Trimming pared 6 bases from V and 9 bases from J, leaving 12 bases between. CDR3 amino acids: CASSDPIAEQFF. The DNA of the CDR3 is TGTGCCAGCAGTGATCCCATAGCTGAGCAGTTCTTC.

The V and J genes are TRBV5-4 and TRBJ2-5; 9 bases fit TRBD1. Germline values: CDR1 SGHNT, CDR2 YYREEE (reference sequence). V shed 4 bases and J 5 bases; nucleotides not matched to a gene: 9. The CDR3 length is 15 residues. The CDR3 region is CASSTGGTAMETQYF. CDR3 DNA: TGTGCCAGCAGCACAGGGGGCACGGCTATGGAGACCCAGTACTTC.

V gene TRBV9 combines with J gene TRBJ2-1; 8 bases fit TRBD1. The CDR3 contains 15 residues. Trimming at V came to 4 bases and at J to 3 bases, leaving 6 bases not matched to a gene. Germline CDR1 SGDLS, CDR2 YYNGEE. CDR3 amino acids: CASSPRTGHYNEQFF. For the CDR3, the DNA is TGTGCCAGCAGCCCACGGACAGGGCACTACAATGAGCAGTTCTTC.

The chain carries TRBV18 and TRBJ2-2; D ambiguous. The germline CDR1 and CDR2 sequences are KGHSH and LQKENI. V lost 1 base and J 4 bases, leaving 7 bases between the germline ends. This CDR3 spans 14 amino acids. CDR3 nucleotide sequence: TGTGCCAGCTCACCACTGCTGAGCACCGGGGAGCTGTTTTTT. Translation: CASSPLLSTGELFF. Full variable domain (remainder filled in from reference TRBV18 and TRBJ2-2): NAGVMQNPRHLVRRRGQEARLRCSPMKGHSHVYWYRQLPEEGLKFMVYLQKENIIDESGMPKERFSAEFPKEGPSILRIQQVVRGDSAAYFCASSPLLSTGELFFGEGSRLTVL.

The J gene is TRBJ1-4, the V gene TRBV7-9, with a tentative D call TRBD1 (6 bases). The CDR3 runs 16 residues. Trimming pared 5 bases from V and 3 bases from J, leaving 16 bases between. Germline V gives CDR1 SEHNR, CDR2 FQNEAQ (reference sequence). CDR3 in amino acids: CASSLGTPAANEKLFF. DNA of the CDR3: TGTGCCAGCAGCCTGGGGACACCTGCGGCTAATGAAAAACTGTTTTTT.

The J gene is TRBJ2-5, the V gene TRBV19; TRBD1 might be the D (6 bases). V lost 5 bases to trimming and J lost 5 bases, with 12 bases between them. CDR3 length: 13 residues. The V gene's germline CDR1 is LNHDA and CDR2 SQIVND (reference sequence). The CDR3 sequence is CASSFTGLETQYF. The CDR3 DNA is TGTGCCAGTAGTTTCACAGGGTTGGAGACCCAGTACTTC.

Only a few counts were recorded for this clone. This sequence joins TRBV27 and TRBJ1-2; 9 bases line up with TRBD1. The V and J ends lost 5 bases and 5 bases, in that order; junction bases with no gene match: 6. Germline V gene sequence: CDR1 MNHEY, CDR2 SMNVEV (reference sequence). The CDR3 totals 14 residues. The CDR3 spells CASSAAGTGYGYTF. DNA for the CDR3: TGTGCCAGCAGTGCGGCCGGGACAGGGTATGGCTACACCTTC.

The chain uses TRBV9 and TRBJ2-6; possible D gene TRBD1, 5 bases. Germline V gene lookup returns CDR1 SGDLS and CDR2 YYNGEE. Deletions cut 3 bases from V and 1 base from J, with 17 bases between. This CDR3 contains 18 residues. CDR3 in DNA: TGTGCCAGCAGCGCGGTGGGCAGGGAAGGGTCTGGGGCCAACGTCCTGACTTTC. It encodes CASSAVGREGSGANVLTF. The full variable domain, in which reference TRBV9 and TRBJ2-6 provide the parts outside the CDR3, is DSGVTQTPKHLITATGQRVTLRCSPRSGDLSVYWYQQSLDQGLQFLIQYYNGEERAKGNILERFSAQQFPDLHSELNLSSLELGDSALYFCASSAVGREGSGANVLTFGAGSRLTVL.